These T cell receptor beta chains were read from a single sample in a study of early T cells in non-severe SARS-CoV-2 infection. From the 5' RACE reads, TCRdb called clonotypes with MiXCR, one entry per CDR3 protein. The table lists more than 35,000 distinct CDR3 sequences, 3.5% to 5% of them singletons, with under 20% in the top ten. Sequencing was done on a sample of whole blood. These receptors came from an adult who was a healthcare worker with PCR-confirmed SARS-CoV-2 infection or an uninfected control (not recorded which). CDR3s include the opening cysteine and the closing phenylalanine or tryptophan. The D gene is left open where the match is weak. Only some rows state a clone size, as once, few, many or a class for expanded clones.

clone size,D gene,V gene,J gene,CDR3 DNA,CDR3 protein
many,-,TRBV7-3,TRBJ2-6,TGTGCCAGCAGCCCCTCTGGGGCCAACGTCCTGACTTTC,CASSPSGANVLTF
many,-,TRBV2,TRBJ2-3,TGTGCCAGCAGTGAGTTGGAAGATACGCAGTATTTT,CASSELEDTQYF
many,-,TRBV29-1,TRBJ1-5,TGCAGCGTTGCGGCGGACAATCAGCCCCAGCATTTT,CSVAADNQPQHF
-,TRBD1,TRBV7-9,TRBJ2-3,TGTGCCAGCAGCCCTACGGGACAGGCCACCACAGATACGCAGTATTTT,CASSPTGQATTDTQYF
many,-,TRBV29-1,TRBJ2-2,TGCAGCCTTTGGGCCCCAGGCGGCACCGGGGAGCTGTTTTTT,CSLWAPGGTGELFF
-,TRBD1,TRBV7-2,TRBJ1-4,TGTGCCAGCAGCTTACAGGGGGCGTCAAATGAAAAACTGTTTTTT,CASSLQGASNEKLFF
many,TRBD2,TRBV15,TRBJ2-7,TGTGCCACCAGCCAAGGACTAGCGGACTACGAGCAGTACTTC,CATSQGLADYEQYF
-,TRBD2,TRBV6-5,TRBJ2-7,TGTGCCAGCAGCATCCTAGCGGGGTCCTACGAGCAGTACTTC,CASSILAGSYEQYF
many,-,TRBV20-1,TRBJ2-1,TGCAGTGTTCCAAGGCGGCGCGGTAATGAGCAGTTCTTC,CSVPRRRGNEQFF
many,TRBD1,TRBV7-2,TRBJ1-6,TGTGCCAGCAGCCCGGGACAGGGGCGCAATCCCCCGGGTTCACCCCTCCACTTT,CASSPGQGRNPPGSPLHF
few,TRBD2,TRBV18,TRBJ2-7,TGTGCCAGCTCACCCCTAGCGGGGGAAGAGCAGTACTTC,CASSPLAGEEQYF
many,-,TRBV12-3/TRBV12-4,TRBJ1-6,TGTGCCAGCAGCCGCGGGACGGCAAATTCACCCCTCCACTTT,CASSRGTANSPLHF
many,TRBD1,TRBV5-1,TRBJ1-3,TGCGCCAGCCCCGGGACAGGGCAAGGTGGAAACACCATATATTTT,CASPGTGQGGNTIYF
few,TRBD2,TRBV6-1,TRBJ2-3,TGTGCCAGCCAGACTAGCGGGGTACTCACAGATACGCAGTATTTT,CASQTSGVLTDTQYF
many,-,TRBV3-1,TRBJ1-6,TGTGCCAGCAGCCAAGGGAGGTTTGGATCACCCCTCCACTTT,CASSQGRFGSPLHF
few,-,TRBV29-1,TRBJ1-1,TGCAGAATGAGAGGTGAAGCTTTCTTT,CRMRGEAFF
many,-,TRBV30,TRBJ1-2,TGTGCCTGGAGTGTCCGGGACATTTATGGCTACACCTTC,CAWSVRDIYGYTF
many,-,TRBV7-9,TRBJ2-7,TGTGCCAGCAGCTTAGTTCCCTCCCGGGGTCACGAGCAGTACTTC,CASSLVPSRGHEQYF
many,TRBD2,TRBV7-9,TRBJ2-2,TGTGCCAGCAGCGACCCCTATGGCGGGGGGACAAACACCGGGGAGCTGTTTTTT,CASSDPYGGGTNTGELFF
many,-,TRBV6-6,TRBJ2-2,TGTGCCAGCAGCCCCTCCCGTGGCTGGGAGCTGTTTTTT,CASSPSRGWELFF
many,TRBD2,TRBV30,TRBJ2-1,TGTGCCTGGGGACAAGGACTAGTGCCCTACAATGAGCAGTTCTTC,CAWGQGLVPYNEQFF